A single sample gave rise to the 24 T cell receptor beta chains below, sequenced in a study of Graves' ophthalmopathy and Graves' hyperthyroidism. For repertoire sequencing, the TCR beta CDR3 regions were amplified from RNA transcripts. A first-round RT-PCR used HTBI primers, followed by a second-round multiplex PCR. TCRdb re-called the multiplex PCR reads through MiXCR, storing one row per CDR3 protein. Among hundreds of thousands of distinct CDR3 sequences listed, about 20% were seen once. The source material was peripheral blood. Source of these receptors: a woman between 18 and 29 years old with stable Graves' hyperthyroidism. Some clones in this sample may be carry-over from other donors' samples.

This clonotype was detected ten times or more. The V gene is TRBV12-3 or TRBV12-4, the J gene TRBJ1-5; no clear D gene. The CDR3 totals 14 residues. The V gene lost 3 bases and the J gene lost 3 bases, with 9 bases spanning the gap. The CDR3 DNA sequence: TGTGCCAGCAGTTTTGGCGGAACCAATCAGCCCCAGCATTTT. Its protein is CASSFGGTNQPQHF.

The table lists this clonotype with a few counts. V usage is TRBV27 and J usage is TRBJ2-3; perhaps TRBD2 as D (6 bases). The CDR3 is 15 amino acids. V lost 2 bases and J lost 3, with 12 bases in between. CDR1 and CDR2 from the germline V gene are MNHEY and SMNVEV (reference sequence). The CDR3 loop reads CASSLSGRGTDTQYF. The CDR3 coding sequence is TGTGCCAGCAGTTTAAGCGGGCGTGGAACAGATACGCAGTATTTT.

DNA for the CDR3: TGTGCCAGCAGTTACTCGATGTGGGGGGAGACGGTACATGGCTACACCTTC. This codes for CASSYSMWGETVHGYTF. This chain connects TRBV6-5 to TRBJ1-2, with D maybe TRBD1 (5 bases). This CDR3 comprises 17 residues. Germline V gives CDR1 MNHEY, CDR2 SVGAGI. V lost 0 bases and J lost 6, with 20 bases in between.

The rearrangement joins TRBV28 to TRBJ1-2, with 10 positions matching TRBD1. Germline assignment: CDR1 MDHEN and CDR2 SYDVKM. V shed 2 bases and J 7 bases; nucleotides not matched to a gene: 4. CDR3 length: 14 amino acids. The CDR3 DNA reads TGTGCCAGCAGTTTAACCGGGACAGGGGTTGGCTACACCTTC. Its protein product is CASSLTGTGVGYTF.

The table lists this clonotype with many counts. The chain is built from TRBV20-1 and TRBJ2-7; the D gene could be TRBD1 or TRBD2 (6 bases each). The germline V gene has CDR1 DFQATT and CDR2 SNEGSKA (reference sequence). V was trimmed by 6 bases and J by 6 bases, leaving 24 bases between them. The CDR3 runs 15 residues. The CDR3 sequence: CSAQFGGPTSPEQYF. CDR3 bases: TGCAGTGCCCAGTTCGGGGGCCCTACCTCGCCCGAGCAGTACTTC.

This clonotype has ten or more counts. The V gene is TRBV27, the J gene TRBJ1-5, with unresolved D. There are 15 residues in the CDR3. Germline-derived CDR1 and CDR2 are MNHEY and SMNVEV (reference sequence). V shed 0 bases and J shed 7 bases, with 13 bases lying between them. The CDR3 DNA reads TGTGCCAGCAGTTTATCCGGGATGGTCGTACAGCCCCAGCATTTT. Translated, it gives CASSLSGMVVQPQHF.

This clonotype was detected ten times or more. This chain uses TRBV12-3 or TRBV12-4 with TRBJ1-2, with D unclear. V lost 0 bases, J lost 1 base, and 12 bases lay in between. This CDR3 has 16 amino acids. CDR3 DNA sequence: TGTGCCAGCAGTTTAGCCCCCGTCGGGGTTAACTATGGCTACACCTTC. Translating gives CASSLAPVGVNYGYTF.

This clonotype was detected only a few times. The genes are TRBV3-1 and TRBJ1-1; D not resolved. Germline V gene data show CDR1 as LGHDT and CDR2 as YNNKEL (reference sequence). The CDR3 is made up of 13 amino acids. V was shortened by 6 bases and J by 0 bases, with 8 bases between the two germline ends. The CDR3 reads CASRPTLNTEAFF. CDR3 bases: TGTGCCAGCAGACCTACACTGAACACTGAAGCTTTCTTT.

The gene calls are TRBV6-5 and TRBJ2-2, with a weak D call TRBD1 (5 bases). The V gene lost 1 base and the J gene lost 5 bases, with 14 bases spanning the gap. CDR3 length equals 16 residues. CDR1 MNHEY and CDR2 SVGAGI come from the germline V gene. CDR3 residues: CASSYWGSTETGELFF. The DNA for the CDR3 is TGTGCCAGCAGTTACTGGGGCTCTACAGAGACCGGGGAGCTGTTTTTT.

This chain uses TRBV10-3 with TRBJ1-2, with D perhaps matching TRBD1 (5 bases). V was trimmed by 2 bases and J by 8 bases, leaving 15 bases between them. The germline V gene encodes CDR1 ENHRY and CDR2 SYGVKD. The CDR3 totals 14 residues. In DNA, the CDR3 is TGTGCCATCAGTGAGGGACATCCTGGAGGCGGCTACACCTTC. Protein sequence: CAISEGHPGGGYTF.

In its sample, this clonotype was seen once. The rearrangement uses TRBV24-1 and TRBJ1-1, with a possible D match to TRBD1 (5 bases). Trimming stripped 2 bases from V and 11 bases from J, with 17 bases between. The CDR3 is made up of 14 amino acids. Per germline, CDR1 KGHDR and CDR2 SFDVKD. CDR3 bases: TGTGCCACCAGTGATTCCGTCAAGGGGCGGGGGGCTTTCTTT. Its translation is CATSDSVKGRGAFF.

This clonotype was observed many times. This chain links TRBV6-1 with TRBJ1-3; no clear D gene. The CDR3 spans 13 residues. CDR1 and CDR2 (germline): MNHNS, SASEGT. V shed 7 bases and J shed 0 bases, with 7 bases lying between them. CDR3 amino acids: CASKEYSGNTIYF. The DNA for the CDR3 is TGTGCCAGCAAGGAGTACTCTGGAAACACCATATATTTT.

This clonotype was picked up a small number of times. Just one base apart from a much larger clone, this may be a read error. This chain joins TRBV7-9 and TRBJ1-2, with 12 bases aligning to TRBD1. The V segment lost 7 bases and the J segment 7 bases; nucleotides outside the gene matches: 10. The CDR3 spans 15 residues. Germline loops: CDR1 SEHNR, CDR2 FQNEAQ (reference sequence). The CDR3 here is CASIYPGQGAGGYTF. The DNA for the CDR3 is TGTGCCAGCATCTACCCGGGACAGGGGGCGGGTGGCTACACCTTC.

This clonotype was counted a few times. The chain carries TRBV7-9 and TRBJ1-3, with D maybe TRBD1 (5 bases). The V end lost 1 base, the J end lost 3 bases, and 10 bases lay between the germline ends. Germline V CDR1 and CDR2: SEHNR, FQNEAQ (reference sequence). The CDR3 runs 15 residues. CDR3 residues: CASSLVAGYGNTIYF. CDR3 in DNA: TGTGCCAGCAGCTTAGTCGCAGGGTATGGAAACACCATATATTTT.

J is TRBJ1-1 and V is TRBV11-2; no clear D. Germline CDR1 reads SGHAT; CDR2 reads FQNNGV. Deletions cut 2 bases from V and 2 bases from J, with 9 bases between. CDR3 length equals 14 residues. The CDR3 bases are TGTGCCAGCAGCTTAATCTACAGTAACACTGAAGCTTTCTTT. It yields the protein CASSLIYSNTEAFF.

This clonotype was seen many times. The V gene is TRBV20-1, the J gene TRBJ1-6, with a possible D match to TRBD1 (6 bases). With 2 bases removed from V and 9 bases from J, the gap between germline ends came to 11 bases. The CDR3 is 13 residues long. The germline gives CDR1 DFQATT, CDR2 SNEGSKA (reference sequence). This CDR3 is CSARSTGTSPLHF. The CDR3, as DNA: TGCAGTGCTAGATCTACAGGGACTTCACCCCTCCACTTT.

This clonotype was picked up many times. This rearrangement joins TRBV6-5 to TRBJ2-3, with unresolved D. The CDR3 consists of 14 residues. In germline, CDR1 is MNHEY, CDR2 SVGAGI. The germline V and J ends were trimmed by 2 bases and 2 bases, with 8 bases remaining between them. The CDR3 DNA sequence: TGTGCCAGCAGTTACCGAAGATACACAGATACGCAGTATTTT. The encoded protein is CASSYRRYTDTQYF.

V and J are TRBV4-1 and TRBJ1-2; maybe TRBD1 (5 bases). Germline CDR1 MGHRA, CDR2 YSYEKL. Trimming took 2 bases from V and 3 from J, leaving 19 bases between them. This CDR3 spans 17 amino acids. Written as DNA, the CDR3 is TGCGCCAGCAGCCAATCGCCGGGACTCCTAAGGGACTATGGCTACACCTTC. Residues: CASSQSPGLLRDYGYTF.

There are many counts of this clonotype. The CDR3 reads CAWSSRETQYF. The DNA for the CDR3 is TGTGCCTGGAGTTCCCGAGAGACCCAGTACTTC. The gene calls are TRBV30 and TRBJ2-5; D uncertain. The CDR3 has 11 residues. The V end was cut by 2 bases, the J end by 4 bases, with 5 bases between. Germline assignment: CDR1 GTSNPN and CDR2 SVGIG (reference sequence). Complete variable domain (other parts from reference TRBV30 and TRBJ2-5): SQTIHQWPATLVQPVGSPLSLECTVEGTSNPNLYWYRQAAGRGLQLLFYSVGIGQISSEVPQNLSASRPQDRQFILSSKKLLLSDSGFYLCAWSSRETQYFGPGTRLLVL.

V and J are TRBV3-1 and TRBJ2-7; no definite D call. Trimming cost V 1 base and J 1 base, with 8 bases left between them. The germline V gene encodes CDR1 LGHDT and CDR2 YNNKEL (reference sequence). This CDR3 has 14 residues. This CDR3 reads CASSQALESYEQYF. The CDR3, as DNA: TGTGCCAGCAGCCAAGCCCTGGAGTCCTACGAGCAGTACTTC.

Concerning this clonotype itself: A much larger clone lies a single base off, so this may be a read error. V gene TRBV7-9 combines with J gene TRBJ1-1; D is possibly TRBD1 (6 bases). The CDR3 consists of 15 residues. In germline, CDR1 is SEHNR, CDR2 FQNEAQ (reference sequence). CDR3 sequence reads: CASSPPRTENTEACF. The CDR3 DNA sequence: TGTGCCAGCAGCCCCCCCCGGACAGAGAACACTGAAGCTTGCTTT.

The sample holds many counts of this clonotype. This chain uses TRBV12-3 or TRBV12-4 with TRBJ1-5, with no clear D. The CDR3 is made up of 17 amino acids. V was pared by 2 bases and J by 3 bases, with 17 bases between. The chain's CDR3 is CASSLSRGLAYNQPQHF. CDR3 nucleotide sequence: TGTGCCAGCAGTTTATCCCGCGGACTGGCGTACAATCAGCCCCAGCATTTT.

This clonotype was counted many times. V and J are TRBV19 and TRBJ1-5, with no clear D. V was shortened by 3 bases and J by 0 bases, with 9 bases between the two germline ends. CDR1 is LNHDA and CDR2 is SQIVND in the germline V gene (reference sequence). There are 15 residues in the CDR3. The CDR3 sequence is CASSIGGYSNQPQHF. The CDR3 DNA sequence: TGTGCCAGTAGTATTGGAGGTTATAGCAATCAGCCCCAGCATTTT.

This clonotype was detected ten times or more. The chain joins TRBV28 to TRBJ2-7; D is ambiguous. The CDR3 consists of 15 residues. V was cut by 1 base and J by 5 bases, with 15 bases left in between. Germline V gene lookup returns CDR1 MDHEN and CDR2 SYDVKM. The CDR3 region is CASSLSVWARNEQYF. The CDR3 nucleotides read TGTGCCAGCAGTTTATCGGTCTGGGCGAGGAACGAGCAGTACTTC.